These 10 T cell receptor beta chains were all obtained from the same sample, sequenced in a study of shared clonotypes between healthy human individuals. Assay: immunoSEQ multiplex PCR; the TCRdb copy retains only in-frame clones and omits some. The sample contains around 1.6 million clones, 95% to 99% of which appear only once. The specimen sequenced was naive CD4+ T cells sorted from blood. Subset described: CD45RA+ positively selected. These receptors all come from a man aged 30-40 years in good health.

CDR3 in amino acids: CASSRGTAYEQYF. In DNA, the CDR3 is TGCGCCAGCAGCCGAGGGACAGCCTACGAGCAGTACTTC. This sequence joins TRBV4-3 and TRBJ2-7; 7 bases agree with TRBD1. Germline CDR1 is LGHNA and CDR2 is YSLEER. The CDR3 covers 13 residues. Trimming removed 4 bases from V and 2 bases from J; junction bases left unmatched: 2.

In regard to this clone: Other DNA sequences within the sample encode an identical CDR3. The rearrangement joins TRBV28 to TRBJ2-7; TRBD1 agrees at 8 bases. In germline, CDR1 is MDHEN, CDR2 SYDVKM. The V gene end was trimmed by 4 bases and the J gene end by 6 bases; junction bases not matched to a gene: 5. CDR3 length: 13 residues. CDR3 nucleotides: TGTGCCAGCAGTTCTGGACAGGGTGGCGAGCAGTACTTC. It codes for CASSSGQGGEQYF.

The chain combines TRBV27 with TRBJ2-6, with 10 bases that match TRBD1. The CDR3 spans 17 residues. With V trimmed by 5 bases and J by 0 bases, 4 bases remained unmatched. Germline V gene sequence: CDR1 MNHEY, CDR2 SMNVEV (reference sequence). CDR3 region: CASSRQGALSGANVLTF. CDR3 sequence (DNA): TGTGCCAGCAGTCGACAGGGGGCCCTCTCTGGGGCCAACGTCCTGACTTTC. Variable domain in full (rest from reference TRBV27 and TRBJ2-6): EAQVTQNPRYLITVTGKKLTVTCSQNMNHEYMSWYRQDPGLGLRQIYYSMNVEVTDKGDVPEGYKVSRKEKRNFPLILESPSPNQTSLYFCASSRQGALSGANVLTFGAGSRLTVL.

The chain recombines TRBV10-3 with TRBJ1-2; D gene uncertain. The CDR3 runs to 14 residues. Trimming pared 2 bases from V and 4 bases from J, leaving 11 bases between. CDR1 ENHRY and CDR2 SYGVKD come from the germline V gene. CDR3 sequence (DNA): TGTGCCATCAGTGAGGATAGGGAGGTCTATGGCTACACCTTC. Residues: CAISEDREVYGYTF.

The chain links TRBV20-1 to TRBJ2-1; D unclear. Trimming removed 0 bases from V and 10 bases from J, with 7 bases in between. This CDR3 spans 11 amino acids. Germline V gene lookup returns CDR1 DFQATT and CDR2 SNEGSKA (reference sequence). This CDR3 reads CSARDTREQFF. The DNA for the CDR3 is TGCAGTGCTAGAGATACGAGGGAGCAGTTCTTC.

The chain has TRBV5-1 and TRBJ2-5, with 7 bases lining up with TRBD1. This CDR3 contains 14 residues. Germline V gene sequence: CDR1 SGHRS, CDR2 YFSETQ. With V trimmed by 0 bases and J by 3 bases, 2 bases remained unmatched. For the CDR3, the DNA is TGCGCCAGCAGCTTGGCCGGGACAGAAGAGACCCAGTACTTC. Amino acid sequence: CASSLAGTEETQYF.

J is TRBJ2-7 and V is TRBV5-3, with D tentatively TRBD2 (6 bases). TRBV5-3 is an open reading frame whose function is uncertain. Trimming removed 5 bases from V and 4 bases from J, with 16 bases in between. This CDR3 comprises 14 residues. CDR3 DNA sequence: TGTGCCAGAAGTAGCGGCAGGCCCTCATACGAGCAGTACTTC. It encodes CARSSGRPSYEQYF.

CDR3 region: CASRLGAYEQYF. The DNA of the CDR3 is TGCGCCAGCAGGCTGGGTGCCTACGAGCAGTACTTC. V usage is TRBV5-1 and J usage is TRBJ2-7, with D hard to call. CDR3 size: 12 residues. CDR1 and CDR2 (germline): SGHRS, YFSETQ. V was clipped by 5 bases and J by 2 bases, with 8 bases between them.

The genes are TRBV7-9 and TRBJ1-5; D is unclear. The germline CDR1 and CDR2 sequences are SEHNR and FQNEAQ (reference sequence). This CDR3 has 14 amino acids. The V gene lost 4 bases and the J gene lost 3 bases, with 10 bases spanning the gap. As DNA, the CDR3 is TGTGCCAGCAGCTCGTACGACACCAATCAGCCCCAGCATTTT. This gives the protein CASSSYDTNQPQHF.

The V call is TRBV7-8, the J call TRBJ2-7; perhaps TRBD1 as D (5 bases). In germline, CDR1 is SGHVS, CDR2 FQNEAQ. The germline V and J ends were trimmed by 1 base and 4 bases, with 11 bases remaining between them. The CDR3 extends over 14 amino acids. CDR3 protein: CASSLDSGQYEQYF. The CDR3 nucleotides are TGTGCCAGCAGCTTAGATTCAGGGCAGTACGAGCAGTACTTC. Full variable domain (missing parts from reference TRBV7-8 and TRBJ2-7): GAGVSQSPRYKVAKRGQDVALRCDPISGHVSLFWYQQALGQGPEFLTYFQNEAQLDKSGLPSDRFFAERPEGSVSTLKIQRTQQEDSAVYLCASSLDSGQYEQYFGPGTRLTVT.